This T cell receptor beta chain was captured by sequencing in a study of T cell responses to AZD1222 COVID-19 vaccine. Generated by immunoSEQ multiplex PCR, the TCRdb table keeps only in-frame clones and is missing some. This repertoire shows about 130,000 clones, roughly 87% found once; its top ten account for 4% to 5.5%. The V gene's germline CDR1 is LNHDA and CDR2 SQIVND (reference sequence). The V gene lost 3 bases and the J gene lost 4 bases, with 12 bases spanning the gap. The CDR3 totals 14 residues. General study points: Repertoire collection took place solely once the T cell response had peaked. The donor cohort was predominantly white British with a female majority, and clonal diversity may have been underestimated. Only a handful of AZD1222 recipients tested seropositive at baseline.

This clone was detected only once. Its antigen is as yet unknown. This specimen consisted of peripheral blood, obtained on day 0 of MenACWY control vaccination. The sequence came from an adult in good health. The genes are TRBV19 and TRBJ1-1, with D perhaps matching TRBD1 (5 bases). In nucleotides, the CDR3 is TGTGCCAGTAGTATGCGGGCCGGGGGCACTGAAGCTTTCTTT. Translation gives CASSMRAGGTEAFF. The whole variable domain, filled in from reference TRBV19 and TRBJ1-1, reads DGGITQSPKYLFRKEGQNVTLSCEQNLNHDAMYWYRQDPGQGLRLIYYSQIVNDFQKGDIAEGYSVSREKKESFPLTVTSAQKNPTAFYLCASSMRAGGTEAFFGQGTRLTVV.